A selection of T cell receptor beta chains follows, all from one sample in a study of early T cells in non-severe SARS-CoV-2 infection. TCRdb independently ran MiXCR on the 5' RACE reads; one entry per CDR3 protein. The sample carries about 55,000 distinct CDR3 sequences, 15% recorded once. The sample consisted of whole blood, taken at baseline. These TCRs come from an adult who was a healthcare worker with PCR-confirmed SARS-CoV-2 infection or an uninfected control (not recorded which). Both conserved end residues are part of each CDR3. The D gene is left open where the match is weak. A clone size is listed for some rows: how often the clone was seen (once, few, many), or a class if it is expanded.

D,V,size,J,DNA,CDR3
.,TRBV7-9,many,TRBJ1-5,TGTGCCAGCAGCCCACCGGGACCTAGCAATCAGCCCCAGCATTTT,CASSPPGPSNQPQHF
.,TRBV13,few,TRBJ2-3,TGTGCCAGCGTAGCGAAAGGGGATACGCAGTATTTT,CASVAKGDTQYF
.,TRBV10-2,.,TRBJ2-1,TGCGCCAGCAACCGGGACCTATACAATGAGCAGTTCTTC,CASNRDLYNEQFF
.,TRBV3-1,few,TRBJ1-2,TGTGCCAGCAGCCAAGATAGCATCACTAGGGGCTACACCTTC,CASSQDSITRGYTF
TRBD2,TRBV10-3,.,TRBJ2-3,TGTGCCATCTATTTCAAGGCGGGGGGAACCACAGATACGCAGTATTTT,CAIYFKAGGTTDTQYF
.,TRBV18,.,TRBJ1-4,TGTGCCAGCTCACCCCCAGGTGCAACTAATGAAAAACTGTTTTTT,CASSPPGATNEKLFF
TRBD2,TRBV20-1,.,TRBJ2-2,TGCAGTGCTCCAGCGGGAGGGGCCGGGGAGCTGTTTTTT,CSAPAGGAGELFF
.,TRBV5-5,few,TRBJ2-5,TGTGCCAGCAGCCCGGGGGTGGACCAAGAGACCCAGTACTTC,CASSPGVDQETQYF
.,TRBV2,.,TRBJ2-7,TGTGCCAGCAGCAGAAGAGGGACGCCTAGCTCCTACGAGCAGTACTTC,CASSRRGTPSSYEQYF
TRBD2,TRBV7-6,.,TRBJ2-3,TGTGCCAGCAGCTTAAGGGGAGCGGGGGCAGATACGCAGTATTTT,CASSLRGAGADTQYF
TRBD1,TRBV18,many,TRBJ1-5,TGTGCCAGCTCGGTTACAGGGGAACAGCCCCAGCATTTT,CASSVTGEQPQHF
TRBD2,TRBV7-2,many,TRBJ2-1,TGTGCCAGCAGCTGGACGCGGGGGGGCTCCGTGGGTGAGCAGTTCTTC,CASSWTRGGSVGEQFF
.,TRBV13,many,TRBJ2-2,TGTGCCAGCAGCTTAGGGCGGGCGAACACCGGGGAGCTGTTTTTT,CASSLGRANTGELFF
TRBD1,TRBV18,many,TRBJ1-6,TGTGCCAGCTCACCGTCCCGGGACAGGGGCAGTAATTCACCCCTCCACTTT,CASSPSRDRGSNSPLHF
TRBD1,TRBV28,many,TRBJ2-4,TGTGCCAGCAGGGGACAGGGGGCCAAAAACATTCAGTACTTC,CASRGQGAKNIQYF
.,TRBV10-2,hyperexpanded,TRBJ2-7,TGCGCCAGCAGTGAGTCCATCAACTACGAGCAGTACTTC,CASSESINYEQYF
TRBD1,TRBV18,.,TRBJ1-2,TGTGCCAGCTCATACAACACGGGACAGTGGAACCCTCGCGGCTATGGCTACACCTTC,CASSYNTGQWNPRGYGYTF
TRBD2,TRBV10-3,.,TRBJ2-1,TGTGCCATCAGTGAGTCCCTAGCGGCCAATGAGCAGTTCTTC,CAISESLAANEQFF
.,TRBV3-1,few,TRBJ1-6,TGTGCCAGCAGTTCTGGGCAGGCTTCTAATTCACCCCTCCACTTT,CASSSGQASNSPLHF
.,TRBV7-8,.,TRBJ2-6,TGTGCCAGCAGCCCCCTCCGGGTTCCGAAGGGGGGTTCTGGGGCCAACGTCCTGACTTTC,CASSPLRVPKGGSGANVLTF
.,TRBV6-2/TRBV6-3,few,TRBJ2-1,TGTGCCAGCAGTTTGTGGCCAACCAACGATGAGCAGTTCTTC,CASSLWPTNDEQFF
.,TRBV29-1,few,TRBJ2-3,TGCAGCTTTGGGGAGATGGGGACAGATACGCAGTATTTT,CSFGEMGTDTQYF
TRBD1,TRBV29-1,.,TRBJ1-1,TGCAGCGTTGATAGAGCATTTAGCGGGGGGGGAAGACAGGGAGACACTGAAGCTTTCTTT,CSVDRAFSGGGRQGDTEAFF
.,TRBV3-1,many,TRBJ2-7,TGTGCCAGCAGCCATCAATCCCGGACGGAGAAGGACTTC,CASSHQSRTEKDF
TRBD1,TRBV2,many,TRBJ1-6,TGTGCCAGCAGTCGGACAGGGGGCTCACCCCTCCACTTT,CASSRTGGSPLHF
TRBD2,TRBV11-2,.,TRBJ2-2,TGTGCCAGCAGCCACAGCGGGGGGAACACCGGGGAGCTGTTTTTT,CASSHSGGNTGELFF
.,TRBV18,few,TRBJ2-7,TGTGCCAGCTCCCCTGGTCGGACCGAGCAGTACTTC,CASSPGRTEQYF
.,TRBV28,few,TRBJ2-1,TGTGCCAGCAGACACGATGCGGGGCTCTACAATGAGCAGTTCTTC,CASRHDAGLYNEQFF
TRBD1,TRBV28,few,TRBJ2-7,TGTGCCAGCAGTTCCCCCGGGACAGGGAGGGGGCAAGAGCAGTACTTC,CASSSPGTGRGQEQYF
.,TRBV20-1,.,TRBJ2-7,TGCAGTGCTAGCCCTACAGGGACCGCTTACGAGCAGTACTTC,CSASPTGTAYEQYF
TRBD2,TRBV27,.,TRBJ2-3,TGTGCCAGTCGGGTGGGCGGGAGTGTAGATACGCAGTATTTT,CASRVGGSVDTQYF
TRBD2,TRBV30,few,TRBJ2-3,TGTGCCTGGATGCTAGCGGGGGCCACAGATACGCAGTATTTT,CAWMLAGATDTQYF
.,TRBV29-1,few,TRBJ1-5,TGCAGCGTAAGGGACAACTACAATCAGCCCCAGCATTTT,CSVRDNYNQPQHF
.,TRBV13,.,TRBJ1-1,TGTGCCAGCAGCTTAGCGGTGTCACTGAACACTGAAGCTTTCTTT,CASSLAVSLNTEAFF
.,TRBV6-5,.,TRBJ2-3,TGTGCCAGCAGTCGACAACCCCAATGGGGCACAGATACGCAGTATTTT,CASSRQPQWGTDTQYF
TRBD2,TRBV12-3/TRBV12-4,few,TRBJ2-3,TGTGCCAGCAGCGGACTAGCGGGGTTGAGCACAGATACGCAGTATTTT,CASSGLAGLSTDTQYF